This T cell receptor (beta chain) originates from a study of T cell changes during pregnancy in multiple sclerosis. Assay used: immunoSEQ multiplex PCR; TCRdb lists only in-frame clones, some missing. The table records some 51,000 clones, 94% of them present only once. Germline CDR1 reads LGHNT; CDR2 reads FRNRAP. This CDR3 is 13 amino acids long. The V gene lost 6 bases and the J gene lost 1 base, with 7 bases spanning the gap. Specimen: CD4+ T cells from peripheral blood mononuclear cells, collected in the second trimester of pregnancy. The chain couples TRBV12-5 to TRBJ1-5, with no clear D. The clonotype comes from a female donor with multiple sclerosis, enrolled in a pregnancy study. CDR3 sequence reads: CASGPGSNQPQHF. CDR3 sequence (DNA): TGTGCTAGTGGGCCCGGGAGCAATCAGCCCCAGCATTTT.